What follows are 8 T cell receptor beta chains derived from one specimen sequenced in a study of blood T cell repertoires in COVID-19. Data came from immunoSEQ multiplex PCR; TCRdb stores just in-frame clones and leaves some out. The sample has 250,000 to 300,000 clones, approximately 90% seen once. The specimen sequenced was peripheral blood. The receptors here all came from a woman aged 40 to 50 who had recovered from COVID-19.

This clone was counted a single time. This rearrangement joins TRBV3-1 (or the pseudogene TRBV3-2) to TRBJ1-2, with D tentatively TRBD1 (5 bases). Germline V lookup: CDR1 LGHDT, CDR2 YNNKEL (reference sequence). Between the trimmed V and J ends, which lost 7 bases and 1 base, there was a span of 16 bases. The CDR3 is made up of 15 amino acids. This chain's CDR3 is CASTQHGGSNYGYTF. CDR3 nucleotide sequence: TGTGCCAGCACCCAGCACGGGGGGAGTAACTATGGCTACACCTTC.

V gene TRBV3-1 (or the pseudogene TRBV3-2) combines with J gene TRBJ1-5, with TRBD1 as a possible D gene (5 bases). The CDR3 covers 14 residues. CDR1 and CDR2 (germline): LGHDT, YNNKEL (reference sequence). The V and J ends lost 1 base and 6 bases respectively, with 10 bases between them. The CDR3 coding sequence is TGTGCCAGCAGCCAAGGGGCAGGGCCTCAGCCCCAGCATTTT. Translated: CASSQGAGPQPQHF.

The V and J genes are TRBV27 and TRBJ2-7; 7 bases match TRBD2. Losses at the gene ends were 6 bases for V and 7 bases for J; bases not matched to a gene: 15. CDR1 and CDR2 from the germline V gene are MNHEY and SMNVEV (reference sequence). CDR3 length: 15 amino acids. This chain's CDR3 is CASSTILGGPGEQYF. The CDR3 bases are TGTGCCAGCAGCACCATTTTGGGAGGGCCGGGGGAGCAGTACTTC.

To note about this clone: Distinct nucleotide sequences in the sample also encode this CDR3. The rearrangement uses TRBV18 and TRBJ1-4, with D tentatively TRBD1 (5 bases). Trimming took off 6 bases at V and 4 bases at J, with 9 bases between the two ends. The CDR3 covers 13 residues. Germline CDR1 and CDR2: KGHSH and LQKENI. The DNA for the CDR3 is TGTGCCAGCTCCCGGGGGAGTAATGAAAAACTGTTTTTT. Its protein is CASSRGSNEKLFF.

The chain employs TRBV5-1 and TRBJ1-1; D gene ambiguous. The CDR3 is 13 amino acids. The germline CDR1 and CDR2 sequences are SGHRS and YFSETQ. The germline V and J ends were trimmed by 4 bases and 0 bases, with 7 bases remaining between them. The CDR3 coding sequence is TGCGCCAGCAGCCCACTCATGAACACTGAAGCTTTCTTT. Translated: CASSPLMNTEAFF.

The chain is built from TRBV6-5 and TRBJ2-5; 8 nucleotides align to TRBD1. V lost 6 bases and J lost 3; bases outside the gene matches: 6. Per the germline V gene, CDR1 is MNHEY and CDR2 is SVGAGI. CDR3 size: 14 residues. The CDR3 here is CASSRLDREETQYF. The CDR3 DNA reads as TGTGCCAGCAGCCGCCTGGACAGGGAAGAGACCCAGTACTTC.

The rearrangement uses TRBV19 and TRBJ1-2; TRBD1 might be the D (5 bases). CDR3 size: 12 residues. The V and J ends lost 3 bases and 8 bases respectively, with 10 bases between them. From germline, CDR1 is LNHDA and CDR2 SQIVND (reference sequence). This CDR3 is CASSILGHGYTF. The CDR3, as DNA: TGTGCCAGTAGTATTTTGGGGCACGGCTACACCTTC.

The chain couples TRBV7-8 to TRBJ1-1; maybe TRBD1 (5 bases). CDR1 and CDR2 (germline): SGHVS, FQNEAQ. This CDR3 is built from 14 residues. V lost 1 base and J 4 bases, leaving 10 bases between the germline ends. CDR3 loop: CASSLVGGGTEAFF. CDR3 sequence (DNA): TGTGCCAGCAGCTTAGTGGGGGGTGGCACTGAAGCTTTCTTT.